The text below deals with one TCR beta chain. The data derive from a study of blood T cell repertoires in COVID-19. Study context: COVID-19 samples from acute and convalescent phases originated in the United States, Italy and Spain.

Germline V CDR1 and CDR2: LGHDT, YNNKEL (reference sequence). V was pared by 6 bases and J by 10 bases, with 10 bases between. This CDR3 contains 11 residues. The cohort comprised adults aged roughly 18 to 95 years residing in under 30 US areas. The authors' processing: By means of reference gene primer amplification, nucleated cell counts were estimated. Profiled with immunoSEQ multiplex PCR; TCRdb holds only in-frame clones, not every one. V, J and clone size are those of that table, while D and trimming were read from the DNA. The table has almost 350,000 clones, about nine tenths seen once. This rearrangement joins TRBV3-1 (or the pseudogene TRBV3-2) to TRBJ2-1; D is uncertain. The source is a woman in her twenties or thirties who had been exposed to COVID-19. Sequencing was performed on PBMCs or T cells enriched from blood (not recorded which). The CDR3 loop reads CASRLSTEQFF. Here the CDR3 DNA reads TGTGCCAGCAGACTTAGCACCGAGCAGTTCTTC.